This T cell receptor beta chain was captured by sequencing in a study of neurological immune-mediated disorders. Study outcomes and limitations: HTLV-1-associated myelopathy displayed the greatest TCR clonal expansion, and multiple sclerosis exhibited the smallest, lower than that of healthy controls.

Time point: longitudinal time-point 3. 5'RACE with 10-nucleotide random UMIs produced the cDNA. TCRdb re-derived calls from the 5' RACE reads in MiXCR, one entry per CDR3 protein. The sample lists roughly 100,000 distinct CDR3 sequences, more than 10% occurring once. The CDR3 length is 13 residues. Unmatched junction bases numbered 6, after V lost 7 bases and J lost 3 bases. Per the germline V gene, CDR1 is DFQATT and CDR2 is SNEGSKA (reference sequence). This clonotype was observed many times. Its target is unknown. The genes are TRBV20-1 and TRBJ2-3, with 8 bases matching TRBD2. The TCR originated in a female donor with HTLV-1-associated myelopathy (HAM/TSP). The sample taken for sequencing was PBMCs. CDR3 protein: CSVPRGGTDTQYF. The CDR3 bases are TGCAGTGTCCCACGGGGGGGAACAGATACGCAGTATTTT.